What follows are 5 T cell receptor beta chains derived from one specimen sequenced in a study of blood T cell repertoires in COVID-19. TCRdb's copy holds only in-frame clones and misses some; the assay was immunoSEQ multiplex PCR. Of about 250,000 clones listed, 87% are singletons. Sequenced sample: peripheral blood. The source is a man in his late teens or twenties with active or convalescent COVID-19.

This chain links TRBV5-1 with TRBJ2-7, with 9 bases matching TRBD1. The CDR3 runs 14 residues. The junction had 3 bases not matched to a gene; V was cut back by 4 bases and J by 1 base. Looked up from germline, CDR1 is SGHRS and CDR2 is YFSETQ. The CDR3 region is CASSQDRGSYEQYF. The CDR3 region has the DNA TGCGCCAGCAGCCAGGACAGGGGTTCCTACGAGCAGTACTTC.

This chain links TRBV7-9 with TRBJ2-1; 8 bases are shared with TRBD1. Germline CDR1 is SEHNR and CDR2 is FQNEAQ (reference sequence). With 1 base clipped from V and 7 bases from J, the junction kept 6 bases outside the gene matches. CDR3 length: 15 residues. The CDR3: CASSLVAGGLNEQFF. The CDR3 coding sequence is TGTGCCAGCAGCTTAGTAGCAGGGGGCCTAAATGAGCAGTTCTTC.

The chain combines TRBV5-4 with TRBJ2-6, with D possibly matching TRBD2 (6 bases). This CDR3 has 16 residues. CDR1 is SGHNT, CDR2 YYREEE, per germline (reference sequence). The germline V and J ends were trimmed by 4 bases and 0 bases, with 11 bases remaining between them. CDR3 sequence (DNA): TGTGCCAGCAGCCACGACGGGGGCTCTGGGGCCAACGTCCTGACTTTC. Amino acid sequence: CASSHDGGSGANVLTF.

V usage is TRBV6-6 and J usage is TRBJ1-2; unclear D gene. The V and J ends lost 2 bases and 3 bases respectively, with 4 bases between them. The CDR3 covers 12 residues. Germline CDR1 reads MNHNY; CDR2 reads SVGAGI (reference sequence). The CDR3, as DNA: TGTGCCAGCAGTTACGAGGACTATGGCTACACCTTC. Its protein is CASSYEDYGYTF.

This clone was seen only once. V usage is TRBV7-2 and J usage is TRBJ2-7; the D is unclear. The CDR3 is made up of 13 amino acids. V was pared by 5 bases and J by 4 bases, with 12 bases between. Germline V gene lookup returns CDR1 SGHTA and CDR2 FQGNSA. The CDR3 protein is CASSLIAPYEQYF. CDR3 nucleotide sequence: TGTGCCAGCAGCCTAATTGCCCCGTACGAGCAGTACTTC.